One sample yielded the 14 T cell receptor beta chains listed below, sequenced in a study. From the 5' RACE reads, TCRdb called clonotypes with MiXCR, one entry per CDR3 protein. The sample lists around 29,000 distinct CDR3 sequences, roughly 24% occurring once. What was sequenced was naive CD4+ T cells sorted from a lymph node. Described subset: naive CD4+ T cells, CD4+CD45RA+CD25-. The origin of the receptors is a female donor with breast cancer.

For the CDR3, the DNA is TGTGCCAGCAGTTGCTCTAGGGGGTACAATGAGCAGTTCTTC. Translating gives CASSCSRGYNEQFF. The J gene is TRBJ2-1, the V gene TRBV6-6; TRBD1 is a possible D gene (6 bases). CDR1 and CDR2 from the germline V gene are MNHNY and SVGAGI (reference sequence). The CDR3 is 14 residues long. V lost 4 bases and J lost 4, with 11 bases in between.

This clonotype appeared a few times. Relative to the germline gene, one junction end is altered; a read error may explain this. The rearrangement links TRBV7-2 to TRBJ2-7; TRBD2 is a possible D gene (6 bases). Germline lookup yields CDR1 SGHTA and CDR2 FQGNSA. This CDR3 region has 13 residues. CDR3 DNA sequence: TGTGCCAGCAGCCTAGCGAGAACCTACGAGCAGTACTTC. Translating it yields CASSLARTYEQYF. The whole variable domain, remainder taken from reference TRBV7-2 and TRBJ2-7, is GAGVSQSPSNKVTEKGKDVELRCDPISGHTALYWYRQSLGQGLEFLIYFQGNSAPDKSGLPSDRFSAERTGGSVSTLTIQRTQQEDSAVYLCASSLARTYEQYFGPGTRLTVT.

The DNA of the CDR3 is TGCGCCAGCAGCCCAGGGGCGGGGGCCTACGAGCAGTACTTC. This gives the protein CASSPGAGAYEQYF. The chain joins TRBV4-1 to TRBJ2-7, with D tentatively TRBD2 (7 bases). The CDR3 totals 14 residues. CDR1 MGHRA and CDR2 YSYEKL come from the germline V gene. Trimming cost V 4 bases and J 2 bases, with 12 bases left between them.

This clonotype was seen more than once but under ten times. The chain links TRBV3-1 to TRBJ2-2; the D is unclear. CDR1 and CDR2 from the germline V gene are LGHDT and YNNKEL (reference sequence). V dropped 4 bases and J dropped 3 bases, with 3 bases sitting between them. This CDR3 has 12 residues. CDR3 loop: CASSLHTGELFF. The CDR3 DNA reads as TGTGCCAGCAGCCTACACACCGGGGAGCTGTTTTTT.

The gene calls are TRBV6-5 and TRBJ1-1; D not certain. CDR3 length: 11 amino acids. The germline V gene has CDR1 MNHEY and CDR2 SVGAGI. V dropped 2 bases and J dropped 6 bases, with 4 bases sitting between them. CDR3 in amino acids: CASSYRAEAFF. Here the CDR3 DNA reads TGTGCCAGCAGTTACCGGGCTGAAGCTTTCTTT.

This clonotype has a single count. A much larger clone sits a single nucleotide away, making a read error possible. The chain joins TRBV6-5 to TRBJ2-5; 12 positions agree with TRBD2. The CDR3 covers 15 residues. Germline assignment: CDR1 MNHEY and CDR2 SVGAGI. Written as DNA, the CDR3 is TGTGCCAGCAGTTACGGGACTAGCGGGCAAGAGACCCGGTACTTC. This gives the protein CASSYGTSGQETRYF.

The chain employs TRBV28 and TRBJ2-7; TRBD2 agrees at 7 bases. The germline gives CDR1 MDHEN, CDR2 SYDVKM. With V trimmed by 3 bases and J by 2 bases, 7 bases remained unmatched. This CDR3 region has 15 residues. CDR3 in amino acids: CASSFPGLGAYEQYF. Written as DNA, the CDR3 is TGTGCCAGCAGTTTTCCTGGACTAGGTGCCTACGAGCAGTACTTC.

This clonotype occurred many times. CDR3 in DNA: TGCGCCAGCAGCCAAGGACAGTCCTCTGGAAACACCATATATTTT. Its protein is CASSQGQSSGNTIYF. The V gene is TRBV4-1, the J gene TRBJ1-3, with D perhaps TRBD1 (5 bases). V lost 1 base and J 0 bases, leaving 7 bases between the germline ends. The CDR3 runs 15 residues. CDR1 is MGHRA and CDR2 is YSYEKL in the germline V gene.

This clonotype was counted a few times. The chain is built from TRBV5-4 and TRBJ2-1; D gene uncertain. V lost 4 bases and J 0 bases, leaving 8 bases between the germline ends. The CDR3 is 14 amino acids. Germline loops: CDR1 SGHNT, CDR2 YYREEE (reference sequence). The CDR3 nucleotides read TGTGCCAGCAGCCATCGGAGCTCCTACAATGAGCAGTTCTTC. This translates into CASSHRSSYNEQFF.

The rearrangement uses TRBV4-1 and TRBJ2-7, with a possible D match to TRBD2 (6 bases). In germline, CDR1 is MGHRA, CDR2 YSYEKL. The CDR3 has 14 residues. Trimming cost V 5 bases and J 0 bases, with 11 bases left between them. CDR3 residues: CASSTIADSYEQYF. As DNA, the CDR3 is TGCGCCAGCAGCACTATAGCGGACTCCTACGAGCAGTACTTC.

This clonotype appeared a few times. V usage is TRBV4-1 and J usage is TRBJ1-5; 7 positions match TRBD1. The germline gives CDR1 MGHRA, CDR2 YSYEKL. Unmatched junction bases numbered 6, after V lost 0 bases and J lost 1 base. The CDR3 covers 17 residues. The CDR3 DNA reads TGCGCCAGCAGCCAAGATGGGCACAGGGGAAGCAATCAGCCCCAGCATTTT. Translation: CASSQDGHRGSNQPQHF.

The CDR3 sequence: CASSQQLAGGQETQYF. In nucleotides, the CDR3 is TGCGCCAGCAGCCAACAGCTAGCGGGAGGACAAGAGACCCAGTACTTC. The rearrangement uses TRBV4-1 and TRBJ2-5, with 11 bases matching TRBD2. Germline V gives CDR1 MGHRA, CDR2 YSYEKL. The CDR3 has 16 residues. Losses at the gene ends were 2 bases for V and 2 bases for J; bases not matched to a gene: 4.

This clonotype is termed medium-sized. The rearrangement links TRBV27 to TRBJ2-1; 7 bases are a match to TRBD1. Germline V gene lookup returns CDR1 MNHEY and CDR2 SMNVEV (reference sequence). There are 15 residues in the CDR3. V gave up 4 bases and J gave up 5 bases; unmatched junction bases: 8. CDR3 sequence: CASSSVRDSDNEQFF. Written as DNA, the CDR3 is TGTGCCAGCAGTTCAGTCCGGGACAGCGACAATGAGCAGTTCTTC.

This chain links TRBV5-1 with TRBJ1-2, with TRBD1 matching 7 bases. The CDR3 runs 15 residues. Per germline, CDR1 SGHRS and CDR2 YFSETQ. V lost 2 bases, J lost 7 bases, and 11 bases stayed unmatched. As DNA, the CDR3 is TGCGCCAGCAGCTTTCCAGCAGGGGGGGGCCGTGGCTACACCTTC. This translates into CASSFPAGGGRGYTF.